Below, one TCR beta chain is given with its context. Its antigen is still unknown. These data belong to a study of CD8+ T cells in alopecia areata. Treatment defined: oral pan-JAK inhibitor, 5-10 mg twice daily. Peripheral blood, together with lesional scalp punch biopsies, was collected from alopecia areata patients. From PBMCs, CD4+ and CD8+ T cells were sorted. Broader study findings: In scalp, tofacitinib significantly decreased clonality and expanded CD8+ clones among the top 100. There were many expanded lesional clones persisting in scalp and blood during tofacitinib.

There are 12 residues in the CDR3. Trimming took off 4 bases at V and 6 bases at J, with 9 bases between the two ends. CDR1 GTSNPN and CDR2 SVGIG come from the germline V gene (reference sequence). Extraction and reverse transcription of RNA yielded cDNA as the sequencing template. Clones were sequenced by immunoSEQ multiplex PCR, and TCRdb holds only the in-frame ones, with some missing. Of tens of thousands of clones detected, approximately 65% appear once; the ten largest clones hold about 21%. This TCR was sampled from a human donor with alopecia areata. Sequenced material: CD8+ T cells sorted from blood, taken at week 4, from a patient treated with tofacitinib. This chain connects TRBV30 to TRBJ2-2, with D unclear. The CDR3 spells CAWTMGAGELFF. In nucleotides, the CDR3 is TGTGCCTGGACAATGGGCGCCGGGGAGCTGTTTTTT.